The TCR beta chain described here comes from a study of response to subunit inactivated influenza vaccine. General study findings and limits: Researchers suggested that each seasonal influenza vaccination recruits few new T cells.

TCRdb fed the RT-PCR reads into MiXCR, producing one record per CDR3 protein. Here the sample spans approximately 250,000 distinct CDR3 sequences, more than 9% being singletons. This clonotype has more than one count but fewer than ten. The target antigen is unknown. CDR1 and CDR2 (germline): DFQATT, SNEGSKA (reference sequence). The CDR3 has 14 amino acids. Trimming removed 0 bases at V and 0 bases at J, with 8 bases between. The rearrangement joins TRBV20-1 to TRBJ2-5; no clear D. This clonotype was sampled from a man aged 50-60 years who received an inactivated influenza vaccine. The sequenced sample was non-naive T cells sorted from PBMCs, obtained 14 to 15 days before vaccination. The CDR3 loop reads CSARDSGNQETQYF. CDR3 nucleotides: TGCAGTGCTAGAGATAGTGGGAACCAAGAGACCCAGTACTTC.